The rows below give T cell receptor beta chains drawn from one sample of a study of blood T cell repertoires in COVID-19. TCRdb's copy holds only in-frame clones and misses some; the assay was immunoSEQ multiplex PCR. The sample lists under 150,000 clones, 65% to 85% occurring once. The material sequenced was peripheral blood. These receptors came from a man aged 45 to 65 with acute or convalescent COVID-19. CDR3s leave out the opening cysteine and the closing phenylalanine or tryptophan. Each record gives: clone size, J gene, V gene, CDR3 protein. Clone size is shown for a subset of rows, as once, few, many or a class of expanded clone.

abundance: .; j_gene: TRBJ1-1; v_gene: TRBV3-1/TRBV3-2; CDR3aa: ASTPRTGVNQNTEAF
abundance: .; j_gene: TRBJ1-2; v_gene: TRBV12-3/TRBV12-4; CDR3aa: ASSPRQGSGYT
abundance: .; j_gene: TRBJ2-4; v_gene: TRBV19; CDR3aa: ASSIDRENIQY
abundance: .; j_gene: TRBJ1-1; v_gene: TRBV5-4; CDR3aa: ASRKTGDTEAF
abundance: .; j_gene: TRBJ2-1; v_gene: TRBV9; CDR3aa: ASSVASAGLQF
abundance: .; j_gene: TRBJ1-6; v_gene: TRBV18; CDR3aa: ASSQDRYNSPLH
abundance: .; j_gene: TRBJ2-1; v_gene: TRBV6-5; CDR3aa: ASSQGINEQF
abundance: .; j_gene: TRBJ1-1; v_gene: TRBV5-6; CDR3aa: ASSLDRYTEAF
abundance: few; j_gene: TRBJ1-1; v_gene: TRBV4-1; CDR3aa: ASRPGHLNTEAF
abundance: few; j_gene: TRBJ2-5; v_gene: TRBV7-9; CDR3aa: ASSSRDRARLQTQY
abundance: few; j_gene: TRBJ1-1; v_gene: TRBV5-1; CDR3aa: ASSLGQSTEAF
abundance: once; j_gene: TRBJ2-3; v_gene: TRBV14; CDR3aa: ASSLWTGAVDTQY
abundance: .; j_gene: TRBJ2-3; v_gene: TRBV29-1; CDR3aa: SVGGVSTDTQY
abundance: .; j_gene: TRBJ1-3; v_gene: TRBV6-5; CDR3aa: ASGRSSTIY
abundance: .; j_gene: TRBJ1-2; v_gene: TRBV24-1; CDR3aa: ATSEAGARGYT
abundance: .; j_gene: TRBJ2-2; v_gene: TRBV6-5; CDR3aa: ASTSDTGELF
abundance: .; j_gene: TRBJ1-3; v_gene: TRBV11-2; CDR3aa: ASSQRVPNSGNTIY
abundance: .; j_gene: TRBJ2-2; v_gene: TRBV28; CDR3aa: ASSRHFSGTGELF
abundance: .; j_gene: TRBJ2-3; v_gene: TRBV5-4; CDR3aa: ASRSPGLAGADTQY
abundance: .; j_gene: TRBJ1-2; v_gene: TRBV5-1; CDR3aa: ASSAQGNLNYGYT